This is a list of T cell receptor beta chains from one sample in a study of monozygotic twins with inflammatory bowel disease. TCRdb derives one entry per CDR3 protein from the 5' RACE reads, leaving out DNA. This table lists about 160,000 distinct CDR3 sequences. The sequenced sample consisted of blood. The receptor source for this set is a human donor with ulcerative colitis or Crohn's disease, or a healthy co-twin of an affected twin (not recorded which). Both conserved end residues are part of each CDR3.

TRBV5-1	TRBJ1-2	CASSFSPGQGYGYTF
TRBV5-1	TRBJ2-7	CASSPDLGEQYF
TRBV20-1	TRBJ2-3	CSASTGRDSQGDTQYF
TRBV5-1	TRBJ2-5	CASSPTSGGLQETQYF
TRBV5-1	TRBJ1-1	CASSASGVNTEAFF
TRBV20-1	TRBJ2-2	CSARSSGGAGGELFF
TRBV7-6	TRBJ2-1	CASSFFSGRAGNEQFF
TRBV5-1	TRBJ2-3	CASSPGTSDTQSF
TRBV19	TRBJ2-3	CASSIVGSLSTDTQYF
TRBV11-1	TRBJ2-2	CASSLVLGQEKNTGELFF
TRBV19	TRBJ2-1	CASSGLLRASYNEQFF
TRBV7-2	TRBJ2-2	CASSLPTGELFF
TRBV5-4	TRBJ2-1	CASSLGDRGGHNEQFF
TRBV7-8	TRBJ1-1	CASSLSGRPGAFF
TRBV7-6	TRBJ2-2	CASSWTSSGELFF
TRBV28	TRBJ1-1	CASSLGRALLNTEAFF
TRBV6-1	TRBJ1-1	CASSGTVNTEAFF
TRBV2	TRBJ2-4	CASSDTKNIQYF
TRBV20-1	TRBJ2-7	CSATYRFGSPGYEQYF
TRBV27	TRBJ2-6	CASSSRVSGANVLTF
TRBV5-1	TRBJ2-2	CASSIRSLAGPHTGELFF
TRBV5-6	TRBJ2-5	CASSPTGGRQETQYF
TRBV20-1	TRBJ2-1	CSARDVDSGSYNEQFF
TRBV20-1	TRBJ2-5	CSARDSRRETQYF
TRBV24-1	TRBJ1-5	CGFEDRPSNQPQHF
TRBV15	TRBJ1-4	CATSRVGQGGELFF
TRBV19	TRBJ2-7	CASSIVGLAAEQYF
TRBV29-1	TRBJ1-2	CSVVNGPYGYTF
TRBV6-2/TRBV6-3	TRBJ2-1	CASSLRRAPEQFF
TRBV5-1	TRBJ2-5	CASSLDTSGEETQYF
TRBV3-1	TRBJ2-3	CASSQGRLTDTQYF
TRBV5-4	TRBJ2-1	CASSFGQGSYNEQFF
TRBV18	TRBJ1-1	CASSGDRGTTEAFF
TRBV5-1	TRBJ1-1	CASSSSGQEGTEAFF
TRBV27	TRBJ2-4	CASSELAKNMQYF
TRBV19	TRBJ1-5	CASTPSTGMGNQPQHF
TRBV20-1	TRBJ1-6	CSAEPGGYSPLHF